This T cell receptor (beta chain) was recovered during a study of blood T cell repertoires in COVID-19 (TCRdb year 2020). Regarding the study in general: The collaborator samples originated in the United States, Italy and Spain and spanned the acute and convalescent phases of COVID-19. The prospective study material was composed of cDNA or gDNA derived from T cells, B-cell-depleted T cells, or PBMCs. Deeply sampled blood TCRbeta repertoires from subjects exposed to, actively infected with, or recovered from COVID-19 were included in the dataset. The repertoires were released in a freely available public database meant as a resource for research on the immune response to SARS-CoV-2. Samples were obtained from the ongoing ImmuneRACE study (first 160 participants) and from about 1,300 subjects provided by 6 global collaborators. Nearly every sample came with metadata listing a de-identified subject ID, COVID-19 status, age in years and sex. Where available, HLA class I and class II types were taken from metadata supplied by the sample provider and were not determined by assay-based typing. Results the study describes overall, beyond this receptor: Clinical and demographic metadata were provided uncurated, with the amount varying by source and participant.

TCRbeta CDR3 regions were amplified from genomic DNA by means of the immunoSEQ Assay, a bias-controlled multiplex PCR. Per the authors' processing: The number of nucleated cells in each sample was estimated from the amplification of reference gene primers within the assay. To quantify the absolute abundance of each unique TCRbeta CDR3 rearrangement, sequence reads were collapsed and filtered. For each sample, productive Simpson clonality was calculated by taking the square root of Simpson's diversity index across productive rearrangements. This immuneACCESS table, as held by TCRdb, lists in-frame sequences with V and J called but not all clones. Of the missing ones, under half trace to an unresolved V gene in checked studies; the others have no known cause. V, J and clone size reflect that table, while D and trimming were determined from the DNA. This sample has 350,000 to 450,000 clones in its table, and approximately 86% of those were observed once. Of the sample, roughly 7.1% is held by the ten largest clones.

About this clone: The antigen it binds to is not known. No quality values exist for individual bases; no much larger clone is one base distant.

One collaborating source in Seattle enrolled patients during active infection and followed them longitudinally through the course of disease. The collaborating institutions used their own protocols to collect whole blood in K2EDTA tubes. For TCRbeta analysis, collaborators shipped samples as frozen whole blood, isolated PBMCs, or DNA extracted from either of those sample types. CDR1 and CDR2 (MNHNY, SVGAGI) derive from the germline V gene (reference sequence). The CDR3 has 13 amino acids, counting the end cysteine and phenylalanine. Only CDR3 DNA remains: 39 bases, in frame from the first base. Trimming leaves V shorter by 6 bases and J shorter by 5 bases, with the junction holding 4 bases beyond the gene matches.

The V and J genes are TRBV6-6 and TRBJ1-2; 9 bases in between match TRBD1. Input material: peripheral blood. The TCR sequence derives from a woman aged 60-70 years with COVID-19, enrolled during active disease. The nucleotide sequence reads as follows: TGTGCCAGCAGCTCGGACAGGGGATATGGCTACACCTTC. The translation is CASSSDRGYGYTF.